A selection of T cell receptor beta chains follows, all from one sample in a study of T cell changes during pregnancy in multiple sclerosis. Only in-frame clones appear in the TCRdb table, and some are missing; sequencing was by immunoSEQ multiplex PCR. The sample holds tens of thousands of clones; about 90% are singletons and the top ten take around 0.5%. The input for sequencing was CD4+ T cells from peripheral blood mononuclear cells, taken in the second trimester of pregnancy. These receptor sequences come from a female donor with multiple sclerosis, enrolled in a pregnancy study. CDR3s include the opening cysteine and the closing phenylalanine or tryptophan. Size tells how often a clone was seen (once, few, many) or the class of an expanded clone, and some rows leave it out.

clone_size v_call cdr3_aa
. TRBV6-6 CASSYGAGFVSYEQYF
. TRBV25-1 CASSDRDRNSPLHF
. TRBV7-6 CASSLGTDQPQHF
. TRBV4-3 CASSQDRTSSQHF
. TRBV2 CASTAVQNYEQYF
. TRBV6-1 CASSEVLAGTGELFF
. TRBV27 CASSSRGLKGNTIYF
. TRBV18 CASSPPVAGGPAGELFF
. TRBV11-3 CATSGDYNEQFF
. TRBV20-1 CSAQVGNTIYF
. TRBV6-6 CASSYRSPREVGLAFF
. TRBV7-6 CASSGDRGLMDGYTF
. TRBV18 CASSPETGNEKLFF
. TRBV5-4 CASSLRSFEETQYF
. TRBV28 CASIHRVFWTEAFF
. TRBV27 CASRGTSGSPLEQYF
. TRBV28 CASSFLMPRDRGRNLNSPLHF
. TRBV19 CASSQSIGTGHEKLFF
few TRBV13 CASSLGGQSNQPQHF
. TRBV27 CASRLAGTYEQYF